This T cell receptor beta chain is from a study of OX40 agonist ivuxolimab in advanced cancers. About the investigation overall: Ivuxolimab was an agonistic, fully human IgG2 monoclonal antibody directed against OX40 (CD134), a costimulatory receptor. Intravenous ivuxolimab was administered to patients every 2 weeks at six dose levels: 0.01, 0.1, 0.3, 1.5, 3 and 10 mg/kg. Peripheral TCRbeta sequencing was intended to test whether TCR sequence diversity was altered and clonal T-cell expansion was caused by ivuxolimab. Partial responses were achieved by three dose-escalation patients, of whom one had hepatocellular carcinoma and two had cutaneous melanoma. In the dose-escalation cohort, more than 80% of patients were male, and the mean age was 60 years with a range of roughly 23 to 90. Prior anti-PD-1, anti-PD-L1 or anti-CTLA-4 therapy was permitted, and 40% of dose-escalation patients had received checkpoint inhibitors. Of the approximately 53 patients in dose escalation, some 20 had hepatocellular carcinoma, some 15 had melanoma, 9 had renal cell carcinoma and 9 had head and neck cancer. The paper describes the monotherapy dose-escalation part (N ≈ 52 patients) of the phase I trial of ivuxolimab. The study at large found these results: Low levels of normalized T-cell clonal expansion were also shown by some nonresponding patients. Partial responders in the 0.1-3.0 mg/kg groups had among the lowest normalized peripheral clonal expansion, especially among CD8+ T cells. The antigen specificity of the clonally expanded peripheral T cells was not determined. After ivuxolimab, expanded clones were on average more numerous among CD8+ T cells than among CD4+ T cells. At doses of 0.1 to 3.0 mg/kg, clonal expansion of both CD4+ and CD8+ blood T cells was observed from baseline to week 6.

The CDR3 starts with the cysteine, ends with the phenylalanine, and has 15 residues. Only CDR3 DNA is held: 45 bases, read in frame from base 1. Genomic DNA was extracted from sorted cells for sequencing of the TCRbeta CDR3 region. TCRbeta CDR3 regions were sequenced using the immunoSEQ Assay. TCRdb's version of the immuneACCESS table is confined to in-frame rearrangements and falls short of the full clone set. An unresolved V gene accounts for under half of the shortfall where checked; the remainder is of unknown origin. The sample table lists about 52,000 clones, 65% to 85% of them with a count of one. The ten biggest clones cover 3.9% of the sample. Patients with autoimmune disease history or receiving systemic immunosuppression were excluded from the trial. Peripheral blood for TCR sequencing was collected from all dose cohorts at baseline, on cycle 4 day 1, and on cycle 7 day 1. Samples were obtained from an open-label, multicenter, first-in-human phase I dose-escalation trial of ivuxolimab. Adults with locally advanced or metastatic melanoma, renal cell carcinoma, hepatocellular carcinoma or head and neck squamous cell carcinoma were enrolled in the trial. Before TCR sequencing, CD4+ T cells and CD8+ T cells from peripheral blood were sorted into separate populations.

Turning to this clone: Its specific antigen is unknown. The sample holds no much larger clone one base away, and base qualities are not on file.

Sequenced here: CD4+ or CD8+ T cells sorted from blood, sampled in a trial of the OX40 agonist ivuxolimab. The chain is encoded by TRBV21-1 joined to TRBJ2-1. TRBV21-1 corresponds to a pseudogene. This sequence originates from an adult with an advanced solid tumor such as melanoma, head and neck, liver or kidney cancer. The DNA sequence reads TGTGCCAGCAGGCAGGTCCTGGGATTATACAATGAGCAGTTCTTC. This yields the protein CASRQVLGLYNEQFF.